The T cell receptor beta chain described here comes from a study of human T cells and chemical hapten exposure listed by TCRdb under 2021. Notes on the research overall: For sensitization, 2% DPC in acetone was applied to a 2 cm by 2 cm area of upper inner arm skin. Weekly therapeutic DPC doses were additionally applied to the scalp of patients throughout the roughly 25-week study period. Patch testing on the upper back used Finn chambers containing 0.01% DPC, with scoring done after 6 days according to International Contact Dermatitis Research Group standards. The patient cohort, mostly female, included alopecia areata with under or over 50% scalp involvement, alopecia totalis and alopecia universalis. The libraries were sequenced as a pool, and the TCR yield per sample differed mostly because of small variations in library volumes within the pool. Peripheral blood TCR repertoire changes were tracked in vivo in alopecia patients during primary and secondary sensitization to the hapten diphenylcyclopropenone (DPC). Blood samples were taken from patients before sensitization (week 0) and then at 2, 6 and about 24 weeks after DPC sensitization. Some 29 alopecia patients gave blood for TCR sequencing at one to four time points (pre-sensitization, 2, 6 and 24 weeks).

This clonotype was seen many times. No antigen is known for it. No base quality information exists; no much larger clone differs at one position. CDR1 SGHDT and CDR2 YYEEEE are derived from the germline V gene. V gives up 4 bases and J gives up 4 bases, and the segment between their germline ends measures 23 bases. The CDR3 measures 17 amino acids from cysteine to phenylalanine. Of all the DNA, just the CDR3 is kept, 51 bases in frame from base 1. This sample's time point label indicates: pre-sensitization, week 0. What the treatment or condition label conveys for this sample: therapeutic diphenylcyclopropenone sensitization with weekly scalp DPC. At each patch-test visit, blood was drawn before the patch test was applied. Patients were considered eligible if aged 18 to 70, diagnosed with alopecia and deemed suitable for DPC therapy, and patients were excluded if pregnant. Total RNA was extracted from unfractionated whole blood that had been collected in Tempus Blood RNA tubes.

On the study overall, not on this receptor specifically: After repeated subsampling, changes were observed in the strength of the expansion versus patch-test correlation and in the threshold at which the correlation became significant. DPC sensitization did not change the number of TCRs with a frequency above 1 in 1000, and there was no evidence of changes in global repertoire structure. Because all patients had alopecia, a presumed autoimmune disease, the immune response of the patients might differ from that of healthy individuals. Patch test score was positively correlated with the number of PT1 expanded TCRs, with significance at thresholds 8, 16 and 32 but not at 4. Expanded TCRs formed significantly more large CDR3 similarity clusters than pre-sensitization or healthy control sets, consistent with antigen-driven responses.

The library came from RACE. The instrument given in TCRdb is NextSeq 500. During library preparation, unique molecular identifiers were attached to individual cDNA molecules so that TCRs could be counted quantitatively and reproducibly. Both TCR alpha and TCR beta chains were sequenced from each blood RNA sample. The authors processed their data as follows. The median number of TCRs per sample was roughly 100,000, ranging from roughly 20,000 to 700,000. V, J and CDR3 annotation of the TCR reads was performed with the Decombinator software suite. For the PS versus PT1 abundance plots, all samples were subsampled to the same number of TCRs (28,000). TCRs were defined as expanded if absent before sensitization and observed at least eight times at the 2-week time point. TCRdb reran the public reads through fastp at Q25 and MiXCR, keeping productive beta chains. Rows are unified per CDR3 protein, each entry keeping the most common DNA and genes. The V and J calls here are based on TCRdb, not the publication. The sample data list about 300,000 distinct CDR3 sequences, and about 5% of these were observed just once. The ten biggest clones cover over 6.5% of the sample.

The material sequenced was whole blood, taken in connection with sensitization to the hapten diphenylcyclopropenone (DPC). Rearrangement joined TRBV5-6 to TRBJ1-1; the D gene cannot be named for sure. The sequence was collected from a woman between 18 and 30 years old with alopecia areata. Some clones in this sample may be carry-over from other donors' samples. The CDR3 reads CASSPQLRARGTTEAFF. The sequence in DNA is TGTGCCAGCAGCCCTCAGTTGAGGGCGCGAGGTACCACTGAAGCTTTCTTT.